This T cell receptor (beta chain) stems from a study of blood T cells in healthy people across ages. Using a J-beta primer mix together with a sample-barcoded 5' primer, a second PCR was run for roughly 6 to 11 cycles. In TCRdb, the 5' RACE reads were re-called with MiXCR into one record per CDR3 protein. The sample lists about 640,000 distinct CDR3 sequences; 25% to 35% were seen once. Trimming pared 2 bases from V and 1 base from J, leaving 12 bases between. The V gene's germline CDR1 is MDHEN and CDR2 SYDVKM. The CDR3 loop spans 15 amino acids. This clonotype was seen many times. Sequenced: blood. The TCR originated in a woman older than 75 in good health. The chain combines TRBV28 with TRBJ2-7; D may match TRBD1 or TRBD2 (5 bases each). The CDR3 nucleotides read TGTGCCAGCAGTTTAACCGGGACGCCTTCCTACGAGCAGTACTTC. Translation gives CASSLTGTPSYEQYF.